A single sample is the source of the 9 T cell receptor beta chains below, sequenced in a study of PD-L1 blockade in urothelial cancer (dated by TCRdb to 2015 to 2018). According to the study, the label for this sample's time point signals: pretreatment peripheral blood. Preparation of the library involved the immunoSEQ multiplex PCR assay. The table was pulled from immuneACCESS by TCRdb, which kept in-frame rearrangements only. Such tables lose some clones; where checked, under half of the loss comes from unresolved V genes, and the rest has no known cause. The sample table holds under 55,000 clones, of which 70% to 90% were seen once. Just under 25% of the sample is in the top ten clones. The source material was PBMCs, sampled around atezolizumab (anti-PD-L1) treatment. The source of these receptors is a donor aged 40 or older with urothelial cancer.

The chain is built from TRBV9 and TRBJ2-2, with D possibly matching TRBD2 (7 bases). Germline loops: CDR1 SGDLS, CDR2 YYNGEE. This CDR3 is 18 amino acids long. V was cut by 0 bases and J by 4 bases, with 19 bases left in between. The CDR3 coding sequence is TGTGCCAGCAGCGTAGAAGGGGGGGCAGGGCCGGGCACCGGGGAGCTGTTTTTT. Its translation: CASSVEGGAGPGTGELFF.

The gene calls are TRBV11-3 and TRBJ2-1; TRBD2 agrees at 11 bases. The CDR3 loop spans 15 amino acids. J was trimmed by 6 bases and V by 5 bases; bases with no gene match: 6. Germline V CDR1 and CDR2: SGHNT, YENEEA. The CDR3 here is CASSQGLAGGNEQFF. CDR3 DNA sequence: TGTGCCAGCAGCCAAGGACTAGCGGGCGGCAATGAGCAGTTCTTC.

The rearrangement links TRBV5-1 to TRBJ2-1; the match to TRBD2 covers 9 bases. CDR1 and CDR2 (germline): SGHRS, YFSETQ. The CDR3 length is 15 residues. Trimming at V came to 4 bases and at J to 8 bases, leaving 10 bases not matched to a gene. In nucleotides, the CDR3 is TGCGCCAGCAGCCCCGGGGGTAGCGGGAGAGATGAGCAGTTCTTC. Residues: CASSPGGSGRDEQFF.

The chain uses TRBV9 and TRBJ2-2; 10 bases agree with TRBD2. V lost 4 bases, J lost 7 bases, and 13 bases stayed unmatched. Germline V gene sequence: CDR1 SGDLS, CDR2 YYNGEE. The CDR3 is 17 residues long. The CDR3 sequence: CASSPRVAGGLVGELFF. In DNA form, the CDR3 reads TGTGCCAGCAGCCCCCGGGTAGCGGGAGGCCTCGTCGGGGAGCTGTTTTTT.

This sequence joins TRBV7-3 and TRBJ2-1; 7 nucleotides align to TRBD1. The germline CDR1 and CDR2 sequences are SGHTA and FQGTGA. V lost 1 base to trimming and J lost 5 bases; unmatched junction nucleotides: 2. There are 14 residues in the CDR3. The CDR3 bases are TGTGCCAGCAGCTTAATGCAGGGGGACAATGAGCAGTTCTTC. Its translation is CASSLMQGDNEQFF. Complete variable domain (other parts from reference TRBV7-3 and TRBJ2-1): GAGVSQTPSNKVTEKGKYVELRCDPISGHTALYWYRQSLGQGPEFLIYFQGTGAADDSGLPNDRFFAVRPEGSVSTLKIQRTERGDSAVYLCASSLMQGDNEQFFGPGTRLTVL.

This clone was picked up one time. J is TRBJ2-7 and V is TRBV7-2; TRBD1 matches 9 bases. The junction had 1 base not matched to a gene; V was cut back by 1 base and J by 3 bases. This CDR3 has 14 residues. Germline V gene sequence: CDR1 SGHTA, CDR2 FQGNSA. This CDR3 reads CASSLGQGVYEQYF. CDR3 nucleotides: TGTGCCAGCAGCTTAGGACAGGGGGTCTACGAGCAGTACTTC.

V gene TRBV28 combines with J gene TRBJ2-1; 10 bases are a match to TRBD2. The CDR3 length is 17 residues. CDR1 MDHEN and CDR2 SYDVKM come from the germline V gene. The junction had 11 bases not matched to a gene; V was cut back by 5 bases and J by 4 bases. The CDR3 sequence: CASSPSYLAGVYNEQFF. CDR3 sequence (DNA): TGTGCCAGCAGTCCCTCTTATCTAGCGGGAGTTTACAATGAGCAGTTCTTC.

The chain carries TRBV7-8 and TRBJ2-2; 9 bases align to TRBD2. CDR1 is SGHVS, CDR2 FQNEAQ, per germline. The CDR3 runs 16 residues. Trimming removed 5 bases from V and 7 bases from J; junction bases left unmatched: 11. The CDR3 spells CASSPWIAGAVGELFF. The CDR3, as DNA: TGTGCCAGCAGCCCCTGGATAGCGGGAGCCGTCGGGGAGCTGTTTTTT. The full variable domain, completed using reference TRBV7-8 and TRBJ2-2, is GAGVSQSPRYKVAKRGQDVALRCDPISGHVSLFWYQQALGQGPEFLTYFQNEAQLDKSGLPSDRFFAERPEGSVSTLKIQRTQQEDSAVYLCASSPWIAGAVGELFFGEGSRLTVL.

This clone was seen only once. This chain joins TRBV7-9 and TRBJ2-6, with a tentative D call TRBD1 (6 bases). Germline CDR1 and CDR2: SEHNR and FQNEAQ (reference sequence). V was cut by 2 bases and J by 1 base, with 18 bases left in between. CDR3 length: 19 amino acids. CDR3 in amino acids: CASSLRPVGGESGANVLTF. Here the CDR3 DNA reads TGTGCCAGCAGCTTACGTCCTGTAGGGGGTGAGTCTGGGGCCAACGTCCTGACTTTC.